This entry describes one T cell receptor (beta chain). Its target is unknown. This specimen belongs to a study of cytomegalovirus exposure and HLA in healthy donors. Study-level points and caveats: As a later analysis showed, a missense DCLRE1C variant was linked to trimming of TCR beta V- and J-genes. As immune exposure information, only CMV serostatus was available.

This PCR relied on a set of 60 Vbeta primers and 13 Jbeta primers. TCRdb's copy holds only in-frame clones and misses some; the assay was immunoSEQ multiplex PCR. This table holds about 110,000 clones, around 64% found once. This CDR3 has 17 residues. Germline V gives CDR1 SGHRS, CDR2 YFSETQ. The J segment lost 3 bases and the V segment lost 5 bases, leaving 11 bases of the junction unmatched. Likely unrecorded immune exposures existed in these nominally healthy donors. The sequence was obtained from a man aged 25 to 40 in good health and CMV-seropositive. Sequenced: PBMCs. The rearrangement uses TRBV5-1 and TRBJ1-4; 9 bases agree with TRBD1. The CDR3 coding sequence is TGCGCCAGCAGGTCGAACCGGGACAGGGAATCTAATGAAAAACTGTTTTTT. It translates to CASRSNRDRESNEKLFF.